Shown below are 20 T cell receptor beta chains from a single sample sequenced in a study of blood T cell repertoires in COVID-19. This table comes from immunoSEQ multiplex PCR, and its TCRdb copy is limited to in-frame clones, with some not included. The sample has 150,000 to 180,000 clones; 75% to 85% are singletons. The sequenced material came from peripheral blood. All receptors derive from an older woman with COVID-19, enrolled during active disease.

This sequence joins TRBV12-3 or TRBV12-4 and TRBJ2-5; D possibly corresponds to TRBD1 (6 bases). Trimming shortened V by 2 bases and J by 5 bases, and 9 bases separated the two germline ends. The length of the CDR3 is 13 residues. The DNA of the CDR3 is TGTGCCAGCAGTTTAATAGGGGGTGAGACCCAGTACTTC. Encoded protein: CASSLIGGETQYF.

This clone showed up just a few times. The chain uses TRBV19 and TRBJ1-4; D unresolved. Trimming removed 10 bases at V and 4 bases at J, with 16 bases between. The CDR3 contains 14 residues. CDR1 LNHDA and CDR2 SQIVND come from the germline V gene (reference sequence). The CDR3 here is CATSPGSLNEKLFF. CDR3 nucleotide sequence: TGTGCCACTTCACCAGGATCCCTTAATGAAAAACTGTTTTTT.

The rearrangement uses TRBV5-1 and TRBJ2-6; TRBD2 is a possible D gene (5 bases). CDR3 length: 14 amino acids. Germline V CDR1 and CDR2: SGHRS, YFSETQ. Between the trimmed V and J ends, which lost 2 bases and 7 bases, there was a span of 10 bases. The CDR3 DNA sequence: TGCGCCAGCAGCTTAGGAGGTGATGCCAACGTCCTGACTTTC. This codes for CASSLGGDANVLTF.

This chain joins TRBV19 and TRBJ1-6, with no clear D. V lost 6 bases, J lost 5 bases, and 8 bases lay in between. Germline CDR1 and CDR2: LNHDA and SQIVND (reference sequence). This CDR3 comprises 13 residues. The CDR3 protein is CASSRQDNSPLHF. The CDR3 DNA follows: TGTGCCAGTAGCAGGCAAGATAATTCACCCCTCCACTTT.

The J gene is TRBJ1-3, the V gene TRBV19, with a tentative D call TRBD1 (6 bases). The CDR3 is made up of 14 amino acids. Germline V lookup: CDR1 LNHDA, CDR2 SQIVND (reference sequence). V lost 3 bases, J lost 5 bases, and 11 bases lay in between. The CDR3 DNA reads TGTGCCAGTAGTATCCCGGGACACAGAAACACCATATATTTT. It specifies CASSIPGHRNTIYF.

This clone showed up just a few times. The CDR3: CASSVGYFGYTF. Here the CDR3 DNA reads TGTGCCAGTAGTGTCGGGTATTTTGGCTACACCTTC. This chain joins TRBV19 and TRBJ1-2, with D unresolved. CDR3 size: 12 residues. Trimming left V 5 bases short and J 7 bases short, with 11 bases between. Germline V gene data show CDR1 as LNHDA and CDR2 as SQIVND (reference sequence).

This CDR3 reads CASSAGEGPPLHF. Written as DNA, the CDR3 is TGTGCCAGCAGTGCCGGGGAGGGTCCACCCCTCCACTTT. The V gene is TRBV6-6, the J gene TRBJ1-6, with D uncertain. This CDR3 has 13 residues. Deletions cut 5 bases from V and 11 bases from J, with 13 bases between. Germline CDR1 is MNHNY and CDR2 is SVGAGI (reference sequence).

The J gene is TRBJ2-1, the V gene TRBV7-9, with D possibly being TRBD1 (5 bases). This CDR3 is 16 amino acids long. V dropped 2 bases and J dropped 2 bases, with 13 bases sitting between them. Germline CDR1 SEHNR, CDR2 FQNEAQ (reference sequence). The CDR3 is CASSLTTANPYNEQFF. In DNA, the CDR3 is TGTGCCAGCAGCTTAACGACAGCAAATCCCTACAATGAGCAGTTCTTC.

The CDR3 DNA is TGTGCCAGCAGTTGGGCCAACTCTGGGGCCAACGTCCTGACTTTC. Translated: CASSWANSGANVLTF. V gene TRBV6-5 combines with J gene TRBJ2-6; no firm D call. Germline-derived CDR1 and CDR2 are MNHEY and SVGAGI. The CDR3 spans 15 residues. Between the trimmed V and J ends, which lost 4 bases and 0 bases, there was a span of 7 bases.

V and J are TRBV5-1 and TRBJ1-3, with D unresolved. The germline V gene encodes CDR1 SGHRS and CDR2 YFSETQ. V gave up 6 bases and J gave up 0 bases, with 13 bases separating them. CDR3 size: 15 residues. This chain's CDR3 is CASTVDTSSGNTIYF. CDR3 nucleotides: TGCGCCAGCACCGTCGACACCAGCTCTGGAAACACCATATATTTT.

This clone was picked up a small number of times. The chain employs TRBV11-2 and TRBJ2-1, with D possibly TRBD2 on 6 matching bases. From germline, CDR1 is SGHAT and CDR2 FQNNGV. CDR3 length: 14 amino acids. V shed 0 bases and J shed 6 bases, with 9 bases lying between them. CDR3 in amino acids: CASSLEVGGNEQFF. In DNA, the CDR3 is TGTGCCAGCAGCTTAGAGGTCGGGGGCAATGAGCAGTTCTTC. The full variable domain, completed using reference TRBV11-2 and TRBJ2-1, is EAGVAQSPRYKIIEKRQSVAFWCNPISGHATLYWYQQILGQGPKLLIQFQNNGVVDDSQLPKDRFSAERLKGVDSTLKIQPAKLEDSAVYLCASSLEVGGNEQFFGPGTRLTVL.

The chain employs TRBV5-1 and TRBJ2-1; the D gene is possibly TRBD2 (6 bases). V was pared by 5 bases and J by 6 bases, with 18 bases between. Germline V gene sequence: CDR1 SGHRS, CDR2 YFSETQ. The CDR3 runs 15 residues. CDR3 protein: CASSFGGPGSNEQFF. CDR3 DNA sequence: TGCGCCAGCAGTTTCGGGGGTCCGGGAAGCAATGAGCAGTTCTTC. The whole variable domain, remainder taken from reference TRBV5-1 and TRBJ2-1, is KAGVTQTPRYLIKTRGQQVTLSCSPISGHRSVSWYQQTPGQGLQFLFEYFSETQRNKGNFPGRFSGRQFSNSRSEMNVSTLELGDSALYLCASSFGGPGSNEQFFGPGTRLTVL.

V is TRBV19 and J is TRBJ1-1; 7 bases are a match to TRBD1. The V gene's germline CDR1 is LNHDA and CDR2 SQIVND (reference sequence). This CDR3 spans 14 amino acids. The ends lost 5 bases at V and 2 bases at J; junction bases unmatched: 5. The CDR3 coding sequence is TGTGCCAGTAGTTTCCGGACAGGAAACACTGAAGCTTTCTTT. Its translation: CASSFRTGNTEAFF. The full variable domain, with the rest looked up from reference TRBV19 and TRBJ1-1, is DGGITQSPKYLFRKEGQNVTLSCEQNLNHDAMYWYRQDPGQGLRLIYYSQIVNDFQKGDIAEGYSVSREKKESFPLTVTSAQKNPTAFYLCASSFRTGNTEAFFGQGTRLTVV.

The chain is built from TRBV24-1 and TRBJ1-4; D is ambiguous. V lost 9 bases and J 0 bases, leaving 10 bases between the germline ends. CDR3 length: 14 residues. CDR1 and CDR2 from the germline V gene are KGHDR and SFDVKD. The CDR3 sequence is CATSEGATNEKLFF. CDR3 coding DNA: TGTGCCACCTCGGAGGGAGCAACTAATGAAAAACTGTTTTTT.

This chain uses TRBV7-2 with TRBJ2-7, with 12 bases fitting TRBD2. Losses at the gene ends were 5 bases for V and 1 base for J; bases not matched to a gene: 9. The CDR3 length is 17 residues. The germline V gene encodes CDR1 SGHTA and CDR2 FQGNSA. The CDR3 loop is CASSTPHLAGGSYEQYF. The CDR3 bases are TGTGCCAGCAGCACGCCTCACCTAGCGGGAGGGTCCTACGAGCAGTACTTC.

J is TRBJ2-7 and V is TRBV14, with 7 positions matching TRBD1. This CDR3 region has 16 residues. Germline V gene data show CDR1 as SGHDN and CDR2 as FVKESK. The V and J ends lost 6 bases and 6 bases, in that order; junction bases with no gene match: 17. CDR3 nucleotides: TGTGCCAGCAGTCACAGGGGTCTTGGATCCCCAGGCGAGCAGTACGTC. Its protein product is CASSHRGLGSPGEQYV.

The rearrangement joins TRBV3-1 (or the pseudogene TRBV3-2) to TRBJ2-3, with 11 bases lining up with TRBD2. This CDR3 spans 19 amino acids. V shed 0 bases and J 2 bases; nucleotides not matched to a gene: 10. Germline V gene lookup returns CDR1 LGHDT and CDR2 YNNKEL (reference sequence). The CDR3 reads CASSQDGPLAGGHTDTQYF. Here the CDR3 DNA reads TGTGCCAGCAGCCAAGATGGCCCCCTAGCGGGGGGCCACACAGATACGCAGTATTTT.

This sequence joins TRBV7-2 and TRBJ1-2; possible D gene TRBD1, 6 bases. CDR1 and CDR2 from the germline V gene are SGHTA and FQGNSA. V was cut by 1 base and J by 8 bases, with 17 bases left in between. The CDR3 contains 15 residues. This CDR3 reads CASSLVLGPRGGYTF. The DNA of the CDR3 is TGTGCCAGCAGCTTAGTTTTAGGCCCCAGGGGCGGCTACACCTTC.

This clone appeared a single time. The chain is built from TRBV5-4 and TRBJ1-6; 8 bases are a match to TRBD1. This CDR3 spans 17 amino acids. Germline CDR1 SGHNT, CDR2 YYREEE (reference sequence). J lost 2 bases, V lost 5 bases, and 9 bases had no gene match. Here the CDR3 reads CASRPQGASTYNSPLHF. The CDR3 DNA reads TGTGCCAGCAGGCCCCAGGGGGCGAGCACCTATAATTCACCCCTCCACTTT.

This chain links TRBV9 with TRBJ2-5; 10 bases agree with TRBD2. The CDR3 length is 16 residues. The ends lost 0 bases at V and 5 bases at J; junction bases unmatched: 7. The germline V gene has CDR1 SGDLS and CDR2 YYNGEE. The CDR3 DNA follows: TGTGCCAGCAGCGTAGTAGGGACTAGCGAGGGGGAGACCCAGTACTTC. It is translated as CASSVVGTSEGETQYF. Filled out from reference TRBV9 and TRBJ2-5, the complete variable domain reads DSGVTQTPKHLITATGQRVTLRCSPRSGDLSVYWYQQSLDQGLQFLIQYYNGEERAKGNILERFSAQQFPDLHSELNLSSLELGDSALYFCASSVVGTSEGETQYFGPGTRLLVL.